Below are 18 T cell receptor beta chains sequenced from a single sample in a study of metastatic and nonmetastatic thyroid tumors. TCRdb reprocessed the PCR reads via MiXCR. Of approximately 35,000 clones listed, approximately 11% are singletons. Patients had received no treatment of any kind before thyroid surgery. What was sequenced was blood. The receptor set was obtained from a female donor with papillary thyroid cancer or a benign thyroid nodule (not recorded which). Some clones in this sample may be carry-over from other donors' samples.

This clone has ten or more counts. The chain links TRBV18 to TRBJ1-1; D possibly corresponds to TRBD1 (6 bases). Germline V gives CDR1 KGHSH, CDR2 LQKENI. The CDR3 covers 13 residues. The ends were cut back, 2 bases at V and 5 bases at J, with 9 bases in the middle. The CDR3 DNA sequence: TGTGCCAGCTCACCAGGGGGCCCAACTGAAGCTTTCTTT. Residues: CASSPGGPTEAFF.

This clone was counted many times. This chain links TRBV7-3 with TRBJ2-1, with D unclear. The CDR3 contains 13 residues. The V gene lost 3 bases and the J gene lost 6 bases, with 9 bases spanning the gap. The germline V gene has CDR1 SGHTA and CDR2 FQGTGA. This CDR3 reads CASSFSGGNEQFF. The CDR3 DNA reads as TGTGCCAGCAGCTTCTCAGGCGGCAATGAGCAGTTCTTC.

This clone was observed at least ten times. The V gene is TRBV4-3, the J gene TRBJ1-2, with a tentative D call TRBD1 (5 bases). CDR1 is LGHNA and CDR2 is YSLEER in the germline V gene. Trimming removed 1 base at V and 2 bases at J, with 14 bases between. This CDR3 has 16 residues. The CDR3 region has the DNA TGCGCCAGCAGCCAAGCGATTCCGGGGCCGAACTATGGCTACACCTTC. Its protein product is CASSQAIPGPNYGYTF.

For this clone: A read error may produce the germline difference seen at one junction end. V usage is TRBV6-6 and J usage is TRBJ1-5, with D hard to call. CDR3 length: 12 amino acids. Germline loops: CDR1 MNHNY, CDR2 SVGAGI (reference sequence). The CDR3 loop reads CTSSYPRVPQHF. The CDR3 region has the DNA TGTACCAGCAGTTACCCTAGGGTGCCCCAGCATTTT.

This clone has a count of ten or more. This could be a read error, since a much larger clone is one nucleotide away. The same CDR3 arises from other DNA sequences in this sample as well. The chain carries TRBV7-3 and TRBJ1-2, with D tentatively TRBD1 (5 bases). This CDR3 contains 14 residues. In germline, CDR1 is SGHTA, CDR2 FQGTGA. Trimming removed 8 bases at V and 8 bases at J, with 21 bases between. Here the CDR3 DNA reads TGTGCCAGCGCGAAGGGGATTGGTCTGGGAGGCTACACCTTC. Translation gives CASAKGIGLGGYTF.

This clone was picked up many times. As DNA, the CDR3 is TGCGCCAGCAAGGACAACGTGAACACTGAAGCTTTCTTT. This sequence encodes CASKDNVNTEAFF. The V gene is TRBV5-1, the J gene TRBJ1-1; D may be TRBD1 (5 bases). The CDR3 totals 13 residues. Trimming stripped 6 bases from V and 0 bases from J, with 9 bases between. Looked up from germline, CDR1 is SGHRS and CDR2 is YFSETQ.

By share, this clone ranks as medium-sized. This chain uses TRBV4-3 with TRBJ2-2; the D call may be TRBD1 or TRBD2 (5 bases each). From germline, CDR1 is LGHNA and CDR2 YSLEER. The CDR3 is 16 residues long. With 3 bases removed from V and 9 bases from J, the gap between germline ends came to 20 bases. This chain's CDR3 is CASSQHRDGTTWELFF. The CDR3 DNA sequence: TGCGCCAGCAGCCAGCACCGGGACGGCACGACCTGGGAGCTGTTTTTT.

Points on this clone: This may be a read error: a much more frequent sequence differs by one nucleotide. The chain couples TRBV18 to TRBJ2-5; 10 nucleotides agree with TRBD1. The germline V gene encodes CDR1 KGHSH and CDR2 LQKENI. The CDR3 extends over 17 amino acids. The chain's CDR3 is CANSPPGQGTPQETQYF. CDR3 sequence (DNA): TGTGCCAACTCACCACCGGGACAGGGGACCCCCCAGGAGACCCAGTACTTC.

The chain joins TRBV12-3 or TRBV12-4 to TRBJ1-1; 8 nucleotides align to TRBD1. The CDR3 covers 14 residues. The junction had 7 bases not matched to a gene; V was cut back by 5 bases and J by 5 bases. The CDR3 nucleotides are TGTGCCAGCAGTCCCCGACAGGGGAGAACTGAAGCTTTCTTT. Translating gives CASSPRQGRTEAFF.

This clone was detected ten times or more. The CDR3 reads CASSESGQNYGYTF. Here the CDR3 DNA reads TGTGCCAGCAGTGAATCGGGACAGAACTATGGCTACACCTTC. The V gene is TRBV6-1, the J gene TRBJ1-2; 7 bases agree with TRBD1. CDR3 size: 14 residues. V trimming: 2 bases; J trimming: 2 bases; junction bases outside the gene matches: 2. Germline loops: CDR1 MNHNS, CDR2 SASEGT.

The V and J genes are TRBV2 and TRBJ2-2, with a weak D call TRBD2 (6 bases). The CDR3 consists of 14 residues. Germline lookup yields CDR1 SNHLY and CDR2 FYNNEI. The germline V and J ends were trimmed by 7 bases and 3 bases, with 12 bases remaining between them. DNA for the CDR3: TGTGCCAGCAAGCGGACTACCCACACCGGGGAGCTGTTTTTT. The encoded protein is CASKRTTHTGELFF.

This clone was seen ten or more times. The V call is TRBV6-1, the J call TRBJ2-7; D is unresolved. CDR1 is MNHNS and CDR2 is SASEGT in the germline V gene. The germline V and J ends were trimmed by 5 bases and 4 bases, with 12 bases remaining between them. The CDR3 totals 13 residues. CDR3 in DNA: TGTGCCAGCAGTTCCCGGCCACAATACGAGCAGTACTTC. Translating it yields CASSSRPQYEQYF.

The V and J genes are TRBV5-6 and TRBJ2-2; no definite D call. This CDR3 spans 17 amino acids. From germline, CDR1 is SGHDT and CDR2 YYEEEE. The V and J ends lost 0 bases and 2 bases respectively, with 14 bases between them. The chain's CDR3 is CASSLAVQWTNTGELFF. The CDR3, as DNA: TGTGCCAGCAGCTTGGCCGTTCAGTGGACCAACACCGGGGAGCTGTTTTTT.

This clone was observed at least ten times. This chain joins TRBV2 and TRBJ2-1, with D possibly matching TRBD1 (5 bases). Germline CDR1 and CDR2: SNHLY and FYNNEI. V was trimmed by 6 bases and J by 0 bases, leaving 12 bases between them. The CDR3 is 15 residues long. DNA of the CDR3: TGTGCCAGCAGACAGACAGAATTCTCCTACAATGAGCAGTTCTTC. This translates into CASRQTEFSYNEQFF.

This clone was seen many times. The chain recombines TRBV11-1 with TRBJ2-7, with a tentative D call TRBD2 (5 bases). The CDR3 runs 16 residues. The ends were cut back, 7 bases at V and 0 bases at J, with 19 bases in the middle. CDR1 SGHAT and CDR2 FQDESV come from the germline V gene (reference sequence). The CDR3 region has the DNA TGTGCCAGCAACCGGGTGGGAGCGGACCTCTCCTACGAGCAGTACTTC. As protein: CASNRVGADLSYEQYF.

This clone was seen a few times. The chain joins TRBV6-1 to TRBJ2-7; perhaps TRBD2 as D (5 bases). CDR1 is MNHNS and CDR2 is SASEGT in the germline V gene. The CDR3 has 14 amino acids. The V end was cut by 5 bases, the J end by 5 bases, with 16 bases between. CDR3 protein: CASSPLRAGHEQYF. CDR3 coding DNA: TGTGCCAGCAGTCCCCTTAGGGCGGGTCACGAGCAGTACTTC.

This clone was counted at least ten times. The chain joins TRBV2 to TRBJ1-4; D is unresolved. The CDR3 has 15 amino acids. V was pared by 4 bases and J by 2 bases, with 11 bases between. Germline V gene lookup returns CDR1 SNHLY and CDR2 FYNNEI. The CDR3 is CASSARRDTNEKLFF. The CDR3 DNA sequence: TGTGCCAGCAGTGCCAGGAGAGACACTAATGAAAAACTGTTTTTT.

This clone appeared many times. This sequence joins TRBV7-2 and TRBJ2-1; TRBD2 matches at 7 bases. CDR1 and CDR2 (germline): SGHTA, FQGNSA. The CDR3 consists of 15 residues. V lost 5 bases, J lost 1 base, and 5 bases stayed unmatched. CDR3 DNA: TGTGCCAGCAGCGTCAGGGAGGGGTCCTACAATGAGCAGTTCTTC. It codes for CASSVREGSYNEQFF. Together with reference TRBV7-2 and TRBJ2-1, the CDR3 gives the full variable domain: GAGVSQSPSNKVTEKGKDVELRCDPISGHTALYWYRQSLGQGLEFLIYFQGNSAPDKSGLPSDRFSAERTGGSVSTLTIQRTQQEDSAVYLCASSVREGSYNEQFFGPGTRLTVL.